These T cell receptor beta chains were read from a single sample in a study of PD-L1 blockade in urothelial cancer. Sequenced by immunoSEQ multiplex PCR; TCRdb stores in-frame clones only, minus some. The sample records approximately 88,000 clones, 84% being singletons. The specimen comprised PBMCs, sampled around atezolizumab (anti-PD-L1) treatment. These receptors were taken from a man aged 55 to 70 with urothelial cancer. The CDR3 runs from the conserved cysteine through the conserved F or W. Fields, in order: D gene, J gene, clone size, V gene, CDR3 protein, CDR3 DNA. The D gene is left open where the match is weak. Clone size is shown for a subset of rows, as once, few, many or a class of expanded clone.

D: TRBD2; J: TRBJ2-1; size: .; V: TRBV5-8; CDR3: CATADWEGRSEQFF; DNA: TGTGCCACCGCCGATTGGGAGGGCCGTTCTGAGCAGTTCTTC
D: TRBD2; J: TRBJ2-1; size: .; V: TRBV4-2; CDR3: CASSQIIGTGGLNNEQFF; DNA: TGTGCCAGCAGCCAAATTATCGGGACGGGGGGACTAAACAATGAGCAGTTCTTC
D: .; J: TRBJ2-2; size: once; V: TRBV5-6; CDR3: CASSFDSVGELFF; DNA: TGTGCCAGCAGCTTTGATTCGGTCGGGGAGCTGTTTTTT
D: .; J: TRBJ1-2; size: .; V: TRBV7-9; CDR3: CASSFGRDYGYTF; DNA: TGTGCCAGCAGCTTTGGCAGGGACTATGGCTACACCTTC
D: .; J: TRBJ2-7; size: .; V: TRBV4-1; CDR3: CASSQLEDSSYEQYF; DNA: TGCGCCAGCAGCCAACTGGAGGACAGTTCCTACGAGCAGTACTTC
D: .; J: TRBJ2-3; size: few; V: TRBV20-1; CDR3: CSATVNTQYF; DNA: TGCAGTGCTACGGTTAATACGCAGTATTTT
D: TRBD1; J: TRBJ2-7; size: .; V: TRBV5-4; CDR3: CASSSMQGARKNEQYF; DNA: TGTGCCAGCAGCTCCATGCAGGGGGCCCGGAAGAACGAGCAGTACTTC
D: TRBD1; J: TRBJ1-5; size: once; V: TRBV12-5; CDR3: CASGLVQGGQPQHF; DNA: TGTGCTAGTGGTTTGGTACAGGGGGGACAGCCCCAGCATTTT
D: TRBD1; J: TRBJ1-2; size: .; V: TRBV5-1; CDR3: CASSLEDRGSYTF; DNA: TGCGCCAGCAGCTTGGAGGACAGGGGGTCCTACACCTTC
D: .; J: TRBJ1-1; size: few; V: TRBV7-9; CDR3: CASSPGGIWVTEAFF; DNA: TGTGCCAGCAGCCCAGGAGGGATTTGGGTGACTGAAGCTTTCTTT
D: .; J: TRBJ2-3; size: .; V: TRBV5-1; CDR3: CASSRTRPDTQYF; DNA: TGCGCCAGCTCCCGGACTCGACCAGATACGCAGTATTTT
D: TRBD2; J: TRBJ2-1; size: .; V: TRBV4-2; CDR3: CASSQETSGIYNEQFF; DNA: TGTGCCAGCAGCCAGGAAACTAGCGGAATCTACAATGAGCAGTTCTTC
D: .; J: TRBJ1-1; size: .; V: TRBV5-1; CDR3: CASSLAWESEAFF; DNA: TGCGCCAGCAGCTTGGCCTGGGAGTCTGAAGCTTTCTTT
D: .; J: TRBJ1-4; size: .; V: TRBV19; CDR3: CASAGVFGRNEKLFF; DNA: TGTGCCAGTGCAGGGGTTTTCGGTCGTAATGAAAAACTGTTTTTT
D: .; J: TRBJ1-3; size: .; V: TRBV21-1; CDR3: CARQRQGSGNTIYF; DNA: TGTGCCAGGCAGCGACAGGGCTCTGGAAACACCATATATTTT
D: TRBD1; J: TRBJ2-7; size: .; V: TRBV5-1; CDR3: CASSLGGQGALYEQYF; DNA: TGCGCCAGCAGCTTGGGTGGACAGGGGGCCCTCTACGAGCAGTACTTC
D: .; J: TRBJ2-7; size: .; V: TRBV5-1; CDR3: CASSQGYSYEQYF; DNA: TGCGCCAGCAGCCAGGGGTACTCCTACGAGCAGTACTTC
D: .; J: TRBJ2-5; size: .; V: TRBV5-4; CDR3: CASSLGGLTRQETQYF; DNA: TGTGCCAGCAGCTTGGGGGGGCTAACCCGCCAAGAGACCCAGTACTTC
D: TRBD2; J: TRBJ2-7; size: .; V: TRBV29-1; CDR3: CSVEAVRLAYPYEQYF; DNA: TGCAGCGTTGAGGCTGTACGACTAGCGTATCCCTACGAGCAGTACTTC
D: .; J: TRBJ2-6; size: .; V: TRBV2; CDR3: CASSSAGANVLTF; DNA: TGTGCCAGCAGCTCGGCTGGGGCCAACGTCCTGACTTTC
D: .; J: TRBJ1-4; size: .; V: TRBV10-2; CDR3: CASSETGEKLFF; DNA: TGCGCCAGCAGTGAGACAGGGGAAAAACTGTTTTTT
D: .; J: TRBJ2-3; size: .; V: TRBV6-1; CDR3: CASKAGQRTDTQYF; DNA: TGTGCCAGCAAAGCAGGCCAACGCACAGATACGCAGTATTTT
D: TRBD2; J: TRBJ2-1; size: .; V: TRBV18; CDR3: CASSPSGRLYNEQFF; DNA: TGTGCCAGCTCACCTAGCGGGCGCCTCTACAATGAGCAGTTCTTC
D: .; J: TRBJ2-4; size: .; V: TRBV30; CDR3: CAWNQNLAKNIQYF; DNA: TGTGCCTGGAACCAGAACCTAGCCAAAAACATTCAGTACTTC
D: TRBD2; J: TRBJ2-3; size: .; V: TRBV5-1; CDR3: CASSSGGATDTQYF; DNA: TGCGCCAGCAGTAGCGGGGGGGCGACGGATACGCAGTATTTT
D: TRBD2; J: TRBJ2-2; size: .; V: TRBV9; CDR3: CASSVGSGGNGGLFF; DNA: TGTGCCAGCAGCGTAGGGAGCGGGGGGAACGGGGGCCTGTTTTTT
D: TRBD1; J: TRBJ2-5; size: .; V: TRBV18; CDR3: CASSPLQGPGETQYF; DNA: TGTGCCAGCTCACCATTACAGGGGCCTGGGGAGACCCAGTACTTC
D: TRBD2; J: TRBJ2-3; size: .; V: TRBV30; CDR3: CASGLAGATDTQYF; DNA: TGTGCCTCCGGACTAGCGGGGGCCACAGATACGCAGTATTTT
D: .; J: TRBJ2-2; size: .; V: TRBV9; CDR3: CASSVGRANTGELFF; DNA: TGTGCCAGCAGCGTAGGCCGGGCGAACACCGGGGAGCTGTTTTTT
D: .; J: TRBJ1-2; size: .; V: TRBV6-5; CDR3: CASSYHKTGTYGYTF; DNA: TGTGCCAGCAGTTACCACAAGACGGGAACCTATGGCTACACCTTC
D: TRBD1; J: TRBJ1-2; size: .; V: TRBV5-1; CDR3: CASSFQGASNYGYTF; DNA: TGCGCCAGCAGCTTTCAGGGGGCATCTAACTATGGCTACACCTTC
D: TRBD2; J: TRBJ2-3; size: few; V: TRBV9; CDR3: CASSLGLAGGSTDTQYF; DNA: TGTGCCAGCAGCTTGGGACTAGCGGGAGGGAGCACAGATACGCAGTATTTT
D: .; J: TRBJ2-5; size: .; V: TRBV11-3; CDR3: CASSQGPRETQYF; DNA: TGTGCCAGCAGCCAGGGCCCGAGAGAGACCCAGTACTTC
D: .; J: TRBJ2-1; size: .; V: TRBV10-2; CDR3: CASSERLAKDNEQFF; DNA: TGCGCCAGCAGTGAACGCCTAGCAAAGGACAATGAGCAGTTCTTC
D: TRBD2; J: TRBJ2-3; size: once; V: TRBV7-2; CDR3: CASSLIPGLAVSDTQYF; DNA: TGTGCCAGCAGCTTAATACCGGGACTAGCAGTCTCAGATACGCAGTATTTT
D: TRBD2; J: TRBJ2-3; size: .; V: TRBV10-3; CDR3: CAISESIAGPDTQYF; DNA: TGTGCCATCAGTGAGTCGATAGCGGGGCCTGATACGCAGTATTTT
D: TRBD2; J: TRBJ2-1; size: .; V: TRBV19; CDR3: CASSLRGLAGYNEQFF; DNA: TGTGCCAGTAGCTTACGCGGACTAGCGGGTTACAATGAGCAGTTCTTC
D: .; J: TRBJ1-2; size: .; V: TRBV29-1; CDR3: CSVEDRRSNYGYTF; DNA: TGCAGCGTTGAAGATCGCCGGAGCAACTATGGCTACACCTTC
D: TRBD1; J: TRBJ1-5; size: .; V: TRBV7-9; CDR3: CASGQGAGNQPQHF; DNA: TGTGCCAGCGGACAGGGGGCGGGTAATCAGCCCCAGCATTTT
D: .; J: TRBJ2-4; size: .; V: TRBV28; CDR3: CASSLIIGTPQRGKNIQYF; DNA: TGTGCCAGCAGTTTAATTATAGGGACACCTCAGCGCGGGAAAAACATTCAGTACTTC
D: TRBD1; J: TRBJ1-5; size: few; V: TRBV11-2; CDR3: CASSLETGGGQPQHF; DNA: TGTGCCAGCAGCTTAGAGACAGGGGGAGGCCAGCCCCAGCATTTT
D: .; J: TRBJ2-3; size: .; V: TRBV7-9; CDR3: CASSIMAGAGDTQYF; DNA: TGTGCCAGCAGCATCATGGCGGGGGCGGGAGATACGCAGTATTTT
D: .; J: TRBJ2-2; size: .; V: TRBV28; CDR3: CASSPRGELFF; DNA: TGTGCCAGCAGTCCCAGAGGGGAGCTGTTTTTT
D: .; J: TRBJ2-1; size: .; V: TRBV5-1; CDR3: CASTFNNEQFF; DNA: TGCGCCAGCACCTTTAACAATGAGCAGTTCTTC
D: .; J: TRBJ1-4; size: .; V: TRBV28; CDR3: CASSFPAADTNEKLFF; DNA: TGTGCCAGCAGTTTCCCCGCGGCAGATACTAATGAAAAACTGTTTTTT
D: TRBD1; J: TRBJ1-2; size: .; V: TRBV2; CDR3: CASSNRLGQGNGYTF; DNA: TGTGCCAGCTCGAACCGTCTCGGACAGGGGAATGGCTACACCTTC
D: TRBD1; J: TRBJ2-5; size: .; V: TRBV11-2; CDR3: CASSVGTGQETQYF; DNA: TGTGCCAGCAGCGTCGGGACAGGCCAAGAGACCCAGTACTTC
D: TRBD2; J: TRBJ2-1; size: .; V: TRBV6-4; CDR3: CASSALSGSSSYNEQFF; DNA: TGTGCCAGCAGTGCTCTTAGCGGGTCGAGCTCCTACAATGAGCAGTTCTTC
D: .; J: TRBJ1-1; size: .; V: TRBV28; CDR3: CASGIEVHTEAFF; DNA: TGTGCCAGCGGCATAGAGGTCCACACTGAAGCTTTCTTT
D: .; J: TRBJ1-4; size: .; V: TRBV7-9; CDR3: CASSLASGEKLFF; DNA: TGTGCCAGCAGCTTAGCGTCCGGTGAAAAACTGTTTTTT
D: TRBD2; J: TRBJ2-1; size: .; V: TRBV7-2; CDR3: CASSKTSGIRNEQFF; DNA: TGTGCCAGCAGCAAGACTAGCGGGATTCGCAATGAGCAGTTCTTC
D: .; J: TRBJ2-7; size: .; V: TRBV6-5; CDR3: CASRSYETGSYEQYF; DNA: TGTGCCAGCAGATCATACGAAACAGGATCCTACGAGCAGTACTTC
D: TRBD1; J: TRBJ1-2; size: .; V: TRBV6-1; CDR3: CASRTLGQFDYTF; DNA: TGTGCCAGCAGAACCCTGGGACAGTTCGACTACACCTTC
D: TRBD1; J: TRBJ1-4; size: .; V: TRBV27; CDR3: CASSNRGPLEKLFF; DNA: TGTGCCAGCAGTAACAGGGGACCGTTGGAAAAACTGTTTTTT
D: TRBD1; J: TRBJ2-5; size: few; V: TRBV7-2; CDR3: CASRLLGGVGETQYF; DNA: TGTGCCAGCAGATTGCTAGGGGGCGTCGGGGAGACCCAGTACTTC